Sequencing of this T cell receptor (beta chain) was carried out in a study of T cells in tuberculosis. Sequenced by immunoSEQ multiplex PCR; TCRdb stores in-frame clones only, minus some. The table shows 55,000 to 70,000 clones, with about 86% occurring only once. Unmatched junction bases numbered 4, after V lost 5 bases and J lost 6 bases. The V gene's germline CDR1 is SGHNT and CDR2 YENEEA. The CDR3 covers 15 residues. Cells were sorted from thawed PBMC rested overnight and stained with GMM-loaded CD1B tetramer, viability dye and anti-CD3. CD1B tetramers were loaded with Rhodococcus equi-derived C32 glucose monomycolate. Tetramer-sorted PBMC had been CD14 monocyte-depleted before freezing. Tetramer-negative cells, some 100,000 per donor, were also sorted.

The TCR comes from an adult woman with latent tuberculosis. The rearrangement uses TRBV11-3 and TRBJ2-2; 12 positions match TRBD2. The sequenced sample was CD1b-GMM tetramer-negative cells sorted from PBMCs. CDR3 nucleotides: TGTGCCAGCAGCCCTAGCGGGGGGGCTGCCGGGGAGCTGTTTTTT. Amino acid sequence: CASSPSGGAAGELFF.